A single sample is the source of the 11 T cell receptor beta chains below, sequenced in a study of blood T cell repertoires in COVID-19. The method was immunoSEQ multiplex PCR; TCRdb's version includes in-frame clones alone and lacks a portion of them. The table records some 460,000 clones, about 89% of them present only once. Sequencing used peripheral blood. The receptors come from a woman aged 30 to 39 with acute or convalescent COVID-19.

The genes are TRBV19 and TRBJ1-5; TRBD1 matches at 9 bases. With 7 bases clipped from V and 4 bases from J, the junction kept 11 bases outside the gene matches. In germline, CDR1 is LNHDA, CDR2 SQIVND (reference sequence). The CDR3 runs 16 residues. The CDR3 bases are TGTGCCAGTAACTATGGGAGGGACAGGGCTAATCAGCCCCAGCATTTT. Amino acids: CASNYGRDRANQPQHF.

The genes are TRBV6-1 and TRBJ2-7; 7 nucleotides agree with TRBD2. This CDR3 contains 15 residues. Germline-derived CDR1 and CDR2 are MNHNS and SASEGT. Trimming took 2 bases from V and 3 from J; bases not matched to a gene: 7. CDR3 nucleotides: TGTGCCAGCAGTGAACTCGGGGGGTCTCTCTACGAGCAGTACTTC. Translating it yields CASSELGGSLYEQYF.

The chain carries TRBV11-2 and TRBJ2-2; TRBD1 is a possible D gene (5 bases). Germline V gives CDR1 SGHAT, CDR2 FQNNGV. V shed 0 bases and J shed 1 base, with 12 bases lying between them. This CDR3 spans 17 amino acids. CDR3 sequence (DNA): TGTGCCAGCAGCTTAGATGGGCGCAGGGAGAACACCGGGGAGCTGTTTTTT. It is translated as CASSLDGRRENTGELFF. Full variable domain (remainder filled in from reference TRBV11-2 and TRBJ2-2): EAGVAQSPRYKIIEKRQSVAFWCNPISGHATLYWYQQILGQGPKLLIQFQNNGVVDDSQLPKDRFSAERLKGVDSTLKIQPAKLEDSAVYLCASSLDGRRENTGELFFGEGSRLTVL.

The gene calls are TRBV5-1 and TRBJ2-1; 14 nucleotides line up with TRBD2. The CDR3 sequence is 15 residues long. V was pared by 5 bases and J by 5 bases, with 3 bases of the junction left unmatched. Looked up from germline, CDR1 is SGHRS and CDR2 is YFSETQ. In DNA, the CDR3 is TGCGCCAGCAGGACTAGCGGGGGGGCTGACAATGAGCAGTTCTTC. It yields the protein CASRTSGGADNEQFF. The full variable domain, its missing parts supplied by reference TRBV5-1 and TRBJ2-1, is KAGVTQTPRYLIKTRGQQVTLSCSPISGHRSVSWYQQTPGQGLQFLFEYFSETQRNKGNFPGRFSGRQFSNSRSEMNVSTLELGDSALYLCASRTSGGADNEQFFGPGTRLTVL.

This clone was seen a single time. The J gene is TRBJ2-5, the V gene TRBV9; no definite D call. V lost 3 bases and J 0 bases, leaving 6 bases between the germline ends. Germline CDR1 and CDR2: SGDLS and YYNGEE. The CDR3 has 13 amino acids. The CDR3 DNA follows: TGTGCCAGCAGCGCCGGGTACCAAGAGACCCAGTACTTC. Its translation: CASSAGYQETQYF.

The CDR3 spells CASSLGQFTDTQYF. The CDR3 region has the DNA TGTGCCAGCAGCTTAGGACAGTTCACAGATACGCAGTATTTT. The J gene is TRBJ2-3, the V gene TRBV5-6, with a tentative D call TRBD1 (6 bases). CDR3 length equals 14 residues. Germline V CDR1 and CDR2: SGHDT, YYEEEE. V lost 2 bases and J 2 bases, leaving 9 bases between the germline ends.

The chain links TRBV3-1 (or the pseudogene TRBV3-2) to TRBJ2-7; 8 bases are shared with TRBD1. The CDR3 has 15 amino acids. CDR1 is LGHDT and CDR2 is YNNKEL in the germline V gene (reference sequence). V lost 0 bases, J lost 4 bases, and 5 bases stayed unmatched. The CDR3 coding sequence is TGTGCCAGCAGCCAAGAACCAGGGGGCGCTTACGAGCAGTACTTC. Encoded protein: CASSQEPGGAYEQYF.

This sequence joins TRBV6-5 and TRBJ2-3; D is ambiguous. The germline V gene has CDR1 MNHEY and CDR2 SVGAGI. The V end lost 7 bases, the J end lost 6 bases, and 14 bases lay between the germline ends. The CDR3 sequence is 13 residues long. In nucleotides, the CDR3 is TGTGCCAGCACCCCCCGCGAAACCGATACGCAGTATTTT. It codes for CASTPRETDTQYF.

CDR3 sequence reads: CASNSEGGYEQFF. The CDR3 DNA reads as TGTGCCAGCAACTCCGAGGGAGGATATGAGCAGTTCTTC. V gene TRBV7-9 combines with J gene TRBJ2-1; D possibly corresponds to TRBD2 (6 bases). V was trimmed by 7 bases and J by 8 bases, leaving 15 bases between them. The CDR3 runs 13 residues. The germline V gene has CDR1 SEHNR and CDR2 FQNEAQ (reference sequence).

The chain has TRBV15 and TRBJ1-4; D might be TRBD1 (6 bases). V gave up 5 bases and J gave up 10 bases, with 20 bases separating them. The CDR3 runs to 15 residues. CDR1 is LNHNV, CDR2 YYDKDF, per germline (reference sequence). This CDR3 reads CATSRGGGESIKLFF. CDR3 coding DNA: TGTGCCACCAGCCGGGGCGGGGGCGAATCAATAAAACTGTTTTTT.

The chain recombines TRBV19 with TRBJ1-6; possibly TRBD1 for D (6 bases). Per germline, CDR1 LNHDA and CDR2 SQIVND (reference sequence). V lost 8 bases and J 2 bases, leaving 13 bases between the germline ends. The CDR3 contains 15 residues. CDR3 amino acids: CASQWDKTYNSPLHF. DNA for the CDR3: TGTGCCAGTCAGTGGGACAAGACCTATAATTCACCCCTCCACTTT. Full variable domain (rest looked up from reference TRBV19 and TRBJ1-6): DGGITQSPKYLFRKEGQNVTLSCEQNLNHDAMYWYRQDPGQGLRLIYYSQIVNDFQKGDIAEGYSVSREKKESFPLTVTSAQKNPTAFYLCASQWDKTYNSPLHFGNGTRLTVT.